A single sample gave rise to the 14 T cell receptor beta chains below, sequenced in a study of cytomegalovirus exposure and HLA in healthy donors. Amplification used 60 Vbeta primers and 13 Jbeta primers. Method: immunoSEQ multiplex PCR; TCRdb's copy keeps in-frame clones and lacks some. The sample has around 130,000 clones, 83% seen once. The source material was PBMCs. The receptor source for this set is a girl aged 2-10 years in good health and CMV-seronegative.

The chain joins TRBV7-2 to TRBJ2-5; the match to TRBD2 covers 14 bases. Germline CDR1 is SGHTA and CDR2 is FQGNSA. The CDR3 is 16 residues long. V lost 5 bases to trimming and J lost 5 bases; unmatched junction nucleotides: 7. Here the CDR3 reads CASSVTSGGGGETQYF. CDR3 DNA sequence: TGTGCCAGCAGCGTGACTAGCGGGGGGGGCGGGGAGACCCAGTACTTC.

The chain has TRBV25-1 and TRBJ1-2; 10 bases are a match to TRBD1. V shed 3 bases and J 1 base; nucleotides not matched to a gene: 11. This CDR3 contains 18 residues. Looked up from germline, CDR1 is MGHDK and CDR2 is SYGVNS. CDR3 sequence (DNA): TGTGCCAGCAGTGACCAGCCGGGACAGGGGACGAGTAACTATGGCTACACCTTC. Translating gives CASSDQPGQGTSNYGYTF.

The chain links TRBV10-1 to TRBJ2-2; D possibly corresponds to TRBD1 (5 bases). CDR1 WNHNN and CDR2 SYGVQD come from the germline V gene (reference sequence). Between the trimmed V and J ends, which lost 0 bases and 3 bases, there was a span of 14 bases. CDR3 size: 17 residues. The DNA for the CDR3 is TGCGCCAGCAGTGAGTCTCACAGGCTAAGGGACACCGGGGAGCTGTTTTTT. It specifies CASSESHRLRDTGELFF.

The rearrangement joins TRBV4-2 to TRBJ1-3, with D possibly matching TRBD1 (6 bases). The germline gives CDR1 LGHNA, CDR2 YNFKEQ. V lost 4 bases, J lost 0 bases, and 25 bases lay in between. The CDR3 is made up of 20 amino acids. The CDR3 sequence: CASSRQGKGVYRRSGNTIYF. In DNA form, the CDR3 reads TGTGCCAGCAGCCGCCAAGGGAAGGGGGTCTACCGGCGCTCTGGAAACACCATATATTTT.

In this sample, this clone turned up once. The chain joins TRBV20-1 to TRBJ2-5; D gene uncertain. Germline V CDR1 and CDR2: DFQATT, SNEGSKA (reference sequence). Trimming took 3 bases from V and 5 from J, leaving 4 bases between them. This CDR3 comprises 10 residues. CDR3 region: CSASGETQYF. CDR3 DNA: TGCAGTGCTAGTGGCGAGACCCAGTACTTC.

This chain uses TRBV27 with TRBJ1-2, with 7 bases matching TRBD1. Germline lookup yields CDR1 MNHEY and CDR2 SMNVEV (reference sequence). Losses at the gene ends were 2 bases for V and 1 base for J; bases not matched to a gene: 7. The CDR3 covers 16 residues. The CDR3 here is CASSLRGREVNYGYTF. For the CDR3, the DNA is TGTGCCAGCAGTTTAAGGGGGCGCGAGGTTAACTATGGCTACACCTTC.

V usage is TRBV19 and J usage is TRBJ1-1; 9 positions match TRBD1. V shed 7 bases and J 4 bases; nucleotides not matched to a gene: 10. The CDR3 consists of 15 residues. The germline CDR1 and CDR2 sequences are LNHDA and SQIVND (reference sequence). In nucleotides, the CDR3 is TGTGCCAGTATATCCGGGACAGGGTTAGGCACTGAAGCTTTCTTT. It specifies CASISGTGLGTEAFF.

This clone has just a few counts. V and J are TRBV27 and TRBJ2-5; no firm D call. CDR1 MNHEY and CDR2 SMNVEV come from the germline V gene (reference sequence). V was cut by 5 bases and J by 5 bases, with 9 bases left in between. The CDR3 length is 12 residues. The CDR3 loop is CASSLTGETQYF. The CDR3 DNA reads as TGTGCCAGCAGTCTGACCGGGGAGACCCAGTACTTC.

The genes are TRBV13 and TRBJ2-1; 7 nucleotides match TRBD2. Germline V gene data show CDR1 as PRHDT and CDR2 as FYEKMQ (reference sequence). The CDR3 is 16 residues long. The ends lost 3 bases at V and 9 bases at J; junction bases unmatched: 14. CDR3: CASSFDSGLGEGEQFF. DNA of the CDR3: TGTGCCAGCAGCTTCGATAGCGGCCTCGGGGAGGGTGAGCAGTTCTTC.

J is TRBJ2-5 and V is TRBV29-1; D perhaps matches TRBD1 (5 bases). Trimming removed 5 bases at V and 4 bases at J, with 14 bases between. The CDR3 is 13 amino acids. Germline V gene lookup returns CDR1 SQVTM and CDR2 ANQGSEA. The CDR3 protein is CSVSIRERETQYF. CDR3 sequence (DNA): TGCAGCGTTTCTATCAGGGAACGAGAGACCCAGTACTTC.

V gene TRBV2 combines with J gene TRBJ1-6; D uncertain. V lost 2 bases and J 3 bases, leaving 8 bases between the germline ends. CDR1 and CDR2 from the germline V gene are SNHLY and FYNNEI. The CDR3 contains 15 residues. The CDR3 nucleotides are TGTGCCAGCAGTGAATTTAGTTTCTATAATTCACCCCTCCACTTT. Protein product: CASSEFSFYNSPLHF.

This chain links TRBV7-9 with TRBJ1-4; 8 bases agree with TRBD1. The germline gives CDR1 SEHNR, CDR2 FQNEAQ (reference sequence). V lost 2 bases and J lost 5; bases outside the gene matches: 4. The CDR3 has 15 residues. For the CDR3, the DNA is TGTGCCAGCAGCTTACAGGGGGCCGAGAATGAAAAACTGTTTTTT. Protein: CASSLQGAENEKLFF.

This chain uses TRBV7-2 with TRBJ1-3, with TRBD1 identical over 9 bases. The germline V gene has CDR1 SGHTA and CDR2 FQGNSA. The length of the CDR3 is 17 residues. The J segment lost 0 bases and the V segment lost 5 bases, leaving 8 bases of the junction unmatched. The CDR3 region has the DNA TGTGCCAGCAGCACCACCGGGACAGGGCGCTCTGGAAACACCATATATTTT. It codes for CASSTTGTGRSGNTIYF.

This clone was seen just once. This sequence joins TRBV27 and TRBJ2-7, with 7 bases that match TRBD2. After removal of 6 bases from V and 5 bases from J, the junction contained 13 bases not matched to a gene. The CDR3 covers 15 residues. The germline CDR1 and CDR2 sequences are MNHEY and SMNVEV (reference sequence). The CDR3 loop reads CASRPVGGSFHEQYF. The CDR3 DNA reads as TGTGCCAGCAGACCGGTGGGCGGGAGTTTCCACGAGCAGTACTTC.